A single sample gave rise to the 6 T cell receptor beta chains below, sequenced in a study of T cell responses to AZD1222 COVID-19 vaccine. The data were produced by immunoSEQ multiplex PCR, yet TCRdb's version contains in-frame clones alone and is incomplete. The sample has about 140,000 clones; around nine tenths are singletons. Sample: peripheral blood, taken on day 0 of AZD1222 vaccination. All receptors derive from an adult in good health.

The rearrangement uses TRBV5-4 and TRBJ1-3, with D tentatively TRBD1 (6 bases). The V gene's germline CDR1 is SGHNT and CDR2 YYREEE (reference sequence). The CDR3 runs to 17 residues. The ends were cut back, 4 bases at V and 0 bases at J, with 17 bases in the middle. The CDR3 is CASSPTTGLSSGNTIYF. CDR3 DNA sequence: TGTGCCAGCAGCCCGACCACAGGGCTGAGCTCTGGAAACACCATATATTTT.

The gene calls are TRBV6-6 and TRBJ1-5; D gene ambiguous. Germline V CDR1 and CDR2: MNHNY, SVGAGI (reference sequence). The CDR3 sequence is 14 residues long. V was cut by 6 bases and J by 7 bases, with 16 bases left in between. The CDR3 bases are TGTGCCAGCAGCCCAACCTTGCGGGGACAGCCCCAGCATTTT. Translation: CASSPTLRGQPQHF.

This clone was picked up one time. The chain links TRBV3-1 (or the pseudogene TRBV3-2) to TRBJ2-1; TRBD2 might be the D (6 bases). Germline CDR1 reads LGHDT; CDR2 reads YNNKEL (reference sequence). V gave up 2 bases and J gave up 10 bases, with 18 bases separating them. This CDR3 comprises 15 residues. This CDR3 is CASSQYAGPRQEQFF. The CDR3 region has the DNA TGTGCCAGCAGCCAATATGCGGGACCGCGACAAGAGCAGTTCTTC.

V usage is TRBV28 and J usage is TRBJ1-2, with D unresolved. With 7 bases removed from V and 2 bases from J, the gap between germline ends came to 8 bases. This CDR3 region has 12 residues. Germline CDR1 is MDHEN and CDR2 is SYDVKM. The CDR3 nucleotides read TGTGCCAGCACGCAAGGGAACTATGGCTACACCTTC. It translates to CASTQGNYGYTF.

This clone was found once. The V gene is TRBV5-1, the J gene TRBJ1-1; possibly TRBD1 for D (5 bases). Trimming removed 7 bases from V and 7 bases from J, with 20 bases in between. The CDR3 has 14 amino acids. Germline V gene lookup returns CDR1 SGHRS and CDR2 YFSETQ. This chain's CDR3 is CASWPGTGFFEAFF. For the CDR3, the DNA is TGCGCCAGCTGGCCAGGGACGGGATTTTTTGAAGCTTTCTTT.

Only a few counts were recorded for this clone. The rearrangement joins TRBV20-1 to TRBJ2-6; D may be TRBD1 (6 bases). Germline loops: CDR1 DFQATT, CDR2 SNEGSKA (reference sequence). Trimming shortened V by 3 bases and J by 0 bases, and 15 bases separated the two germline ends. This CDR3 is 17 amino acids long. The chain's CDR3 is CSASRGKLSSGANVLTF. The CDR3 DNA sequence: TGCAGTGCTAGTAGGGGGAAACTGAGCTCTGGGGCCAACGTCCTGACTTTC.